This record covers a single T cell receptor beta chain. Its recognized antigen is unknown. Nothing much larger sits one base from this clone, and base qualities are not available. The immunoSEQ two-step, bias-controlled multiplex PCR assay was used to amplify TRB CDR3 regions from genomic DNA. CDR3 libraries were sequenced on an Illumina NextSeq 500. For the original study's pipeline: Initial alignment and bioinformatics, including bias normalization against synthetic CDR3 analogs, were performed with the immunoSEQ Analyzer platform. Annotation of V, D and J genes followed the definitions in the IMGT database. For further TRBV analyses, VDJtools version 1.1.10 and the R package tcR version 2.2.1.11 were used with default settings. GLIPH analysis was done using default settings in version 1.0. For CDR3 sequences with at least 5 reads, significant changes in clonotype frequency were assessed with a 2-sided binomial test and Benjamini-Hochberg correction (alpha = 0.01). The clones in this table, taken by TCRdb from immuneACCESS, are in-frame only. Not every clone is retained; where verified, under half of the shortfall comes from an unresolved V gene, and the cause of the rest is unknown. That table furnishes V, J and clone size, whereas the DNA furnished D and trimming. Recorded for this sample are a few thousand clones; 55% to 75% of them occurred a single time. Jointly, the top ten make up more than 35% of the sample.

The time point label corresponds to: 4-8 weeks after completion of therapy. Solid-organ transplant recipients with drug-resistant/recurrent cytomegalovirus were included as patients. Nine to ten trial participants were selected for repertoire analysis based on availability of post-therapy peripheral blood mononuclear cells. Viable CD3+CD8+CD4- lymphocytes were isolated from PBMCs by sorting on a BD FACSAria III. The Qiagen DNeasy Kit was used to extract genomic DNA from the sorted cells. This specimen belongs to a study of T cell therapy after organ transplantation (dated by TCRdb to between 2019 and 2020). About the full investigation: Therapy products were autologous CMV-specific T cells expanded in vitro for 2 to 3 weeks with a peptide pool of 30 HLA class I and II CMV epitopes. Up to 6 T cell doses were administered to patients every 2 weeks, and patients were monitored for about 7 months after therapy was completed. Among the ten or so patients, eight were classed as clinical responders, while two were classed as nonresponders. Blood samples for the short-term post-therapy time point were collected 4 to 8 weeks after therapy was completed. A median of 1.92 x 10^8 CMV-specific T cells was administered to patients across 2 to 6 intravenous infusions. An open-label phase I trial of autologous CMV-specific adoptive T cell therapy in solid-organ transplant recipients was the basis for the study, which was a follow-up TRBV repertoire analysis. Long-term post-therapy samples were obtainable from only about 75% of the 10 patients. Findings and caveats that apply to the study as a whole: Fold change in CD8 clonality after therapy was inversely correlated with pretherapy clonality, suggesting that less biased repertoires were more receptive to remodeling. Reconstitution after therapy appeared to include not only transferred clonotypes but also endogenous clonotypes that had not been detected in the therapy products. Because the cohort was small, confounders such as concurrent antirejection and antiviral medications could not be assessed. Before therapy, nonresponders had marked clonal expansions, and their repertoires changed minimally after therapy. Reduced sample coverage from poor CD8+ T cell yield may be reflected in the few expansions detected in nonresponders.

For CDR1 and CDR2, the germline V gene lists MNHNS and SASEGT. From the cysteine up to the phenylalanine, the CDR3 has a length of 19 residues. The read is trimmed to its CDR3 DNA, 57 bases read in frame from base 1. Trimming at the junction amounts to 1 base on V and 2 bases on J, and the germline ends lie 21 bases apart. This TCR came from a human patient who had received a solid organ transplant and had CMV disease. It is possible that, after a transplant, some T cells come from the graft donor. The V gene is TRBV6-1 and the J gene is TRBJ2-1; the D gene is possibly TRBD1, with 6 bases matching. The sample here was CD8+ T cells from blood, taken after autologous CMV-specific T cell therapy. The DNA sequence is as follows: TGTGCCAGCAGTGAAGACAGGGTGTTTAGGGGACCGGCCTACAATGAGCAGTTCTTC. The encoded protein is CASSEDRVFRGPAYNEQFF.